A selection of T cell receptor beta chains follows, all from one sample in a study of control samples from healthy donors and cancer patients. Sequencing was performed with immunoSEQ multiplex PCR; in TCRdb, only in-frame clones are kept and a portion is missing. The profile shows around 170,000 clones, about 86% of them singletons. The sequenced sample consisted of blood. The source of these receptors is a woman in her twenties or thirties in good health. Both conserved end residues are part of each CDR3. The D gene is left open where the match is weak. Only part of the rows carry a size: once, few, many, or a class if the clone is expanded.

cdr3_aa | cdr3_nt | clone_size | v_call | d_call | j_call
CASSFQLGEGNSPLHF | TGTGCCAGCAGTTTTCAGTTGGGGGAAGGGAATTCACCCCTCCACTTT | . | TRBV28 | . | TRBJ1-6
CASSWDRGTEAFF | TGTGCCAGCAGTTGGGACAGAGGCACTGAAGCTTTCTTT | once | TRBV12-3/TRBV12-4 | TRBD1 | TRBJ1-1
CSVLSQNTYEQYF | TGCAGCGTATTAAGTCAGAACACATACGAGCAGTACTTC | . | TRBV29-1 | . | TRBJ2-7
CAISESGRGTEVFF | TGTGCCATCAGTGAGTCGGGCAGGGGGACTGAAGTTTTCTTT | . | TRBV10-3 | TRBD1 | TRBJ1-1
CASRLAGAQETQYF | TGCGCCAGCAGACTAGCGGGGGCACAAGAGACCCAGTACTTC | . | TRBV5-1 | TRBD2 | TRBJ2-5
CASSLRSPPPETQYF | TGTGCCAGCAGTTTAAGGTCCCCACCCCCAGAGACCCAGTACTTC | once | TRBV28 | . | TRBJ2-5
CASAPTGDTQYF | TGTGCCAGCGCCCCGACAGGGGATACGCAGTATTTT | . | TRBV2 | TRBD1 | TRBJ2-3
CATSDLVSPEGPGTQYF | TGTGCCACCAGTGATTTAGTGTCACCCGAGGGTCCTGGGACCCAGTACTTC | . | TRBV24-1 | . | TRBJ2-5
CASSFNQGYYQPQHF | TGTGCCAGCAGTTTTAATCAGGGCTACTATCAGCCCCAGCATTTT | few | TRBV2 | . | TRBJ1-5
CASGGGSNRPLHF | TGTGCCAGTGGGGGGGGTTCTAACAGACCCCTCCACTTT | . | TRBV28 | . | TRBJ1-6
CASPPYGQPNSGANVLTF | TGTGCCAGCCCACCTTACGGACAGCCTAACTCTGGGGCCAACGTCCTGACTTTC | . | TRBV18 | . | TRBJ2-6
CASSTYGGKTYEQYF | TGTGCCAGCAGCACCTACGGGGGTAAGACCTACGAGCAGTACTTC | . | TRBV11-2 | . | TRBJ2-7
CASRAGISGNTIYF | TGTGCCAGCAGGGCAGGGATAAGTGGAAACACCATATATTTT | many | TRBV5-4 | . | TRBJ1-3
CATSDYGAGTDTQYF | TGTGCCACCAGTGATTACGGGGCGGGCACAGATACGCAGTATTTT | . | TRBV24-1 | . | TRBJ2-3
CASSQTGSLAKNIQYF | TGTGCCAGCAGCCAGACAGGGTCCTTAGCCAAAAACATTCAGTACTTC | once | TRBV3-1/TRBV3-2 | TRBD1 | TRBJ2-4
CASRKGGEETQYF | TGTGCCAGCCGGAAAGGGGGGGAAGAGACCCAGTACTTC | . | TRBV18 | . | TRBJ2-5
CASSRDSGRGTDTQYF | TGTGCCAGTAGTCGCGACAGCGGTCGGGGCACAGATACGCAGTATTTT | . | TRBV19 | . | TRBJ2-3
CASSTRLAGTDTQYF | TGTGCCAGCAGCACCCGACTAGCGGGCACAGATACGCAGTATTTT | . | TRBV5-4 | TRBD2 | TRBJ2-3
CASQNTLSRPQNTQYF | TGTGCCAGCCAGAATACATTGTCTAGACCACAGAATACGCAGTATTTT | . | TRBV28 | . | TRBJ2-3
CASAFLDRGYNEQFF | TGTGCCAGCGCCTTCCTGGACAGGGGGTACAATGAGCAGTTCTTC | . | TRBV28 | TRBD1 | TRBJ2-1
CASSPLALGSYNEQFF | TGTGCCAGCAGTCCACTGGCGTTGGGCTCCTACAATGAGCAGTTCTTC | . | TRBV28 | . | TRBJ2-1
CASSLSTGSGNTIYF | TGTGCCAGCAGCTTATCTACCGGCTCTGGAAACACCATATATTTT | . | TRBV7-9 | . | TRBJ1-3
CAISESSGLAGGLYNEQFF | TGTGCCATCAGTGAGTCGTCAGGACTAGCGGGGGGCCTCTACAATGAGCAGTTCTTC | . | TRBV10-3 | TRBD2 | TRBJ2-1
CSVEDGSNEKLFF | TGCAGCGTTGAAGACGGTTCTAATGAAAAACTGTTTTTT | . | TRBV29-1 | . | TRBJ1-4
CSALRGNTQYF | TGCAGTGCACTCAGGGGGAATACGCAGTATTTT | . | TRBV20-1 | TRBD1 | TRBJ2-3
CASSQWSREGRYEQYF | TGTGCCAGCAGCCAGTGGAGCCGGGAGGGGAGGTACGAGCAGTACTTC | . | TRBV3-1/TRBV3-2 | TRBD2 | TRBJ2-7
CSAAGQGGTF | TGCAGTGCCGCCGGACAGGGAGGGACCTTC | . | TRBV20-1 | TRBD1 | TRBJ1-2
CAILDTTYEQYF | TGTGCCATCTTGGACACCACCTACGAGCAGTACTTC | . | TRBV10-3 | . | TRBJ2-7
CASSLGGDTQYF | TGTGCCAGCAGCTTGGGGGGAGATACGCAGTATTTT | . | TRBV5-6 | . | TRBJ2-3
CASSNRDQEYF | TGTGCCAGCAGTAACCGGGACCAGGAGTACTTC | . | TRBV6-5 | . | TRBJ2-5
CASSTNPYGTGELFF | TGTGCCAGTAGCACAAATCCGTACGGGACCGGGGAGCTGTTTTTT | many | TRBV19 | . | TRBJ2-2
CASSQRNTIYF | TGTGCCAGCAGCCAACGAAACACCATATATTTT | . | TRBV14 | . | TRBJ1-3
CASSYRTGYEQYF | TGTGCCAGCAGTTACAGGACCGGCTACGAGCAGTACTTC | . | TRBV6-5 | . | TRBJ2-7
CASRTTSGSAYEQYF | TGTGCCTCAAGGACGACTAGCGGGAGCGCGTACGAGCAGTACTTC | . | TRBV19 | TRBD2 | TRBJ2-7
CSVDGGGAGELFF | TGCAGCGTTGATGGGGGGGGAGCCGGGGAGCTGTTTTTT | . | TRBV29-1 | TRBD2 | TRBJ2-2
CASSLAPSYEQYF | TGCGCCAGCAGCTTGGCCCCCTCCTACGAGCAGTACTTC | . | TRBV5-1 | . | TRBJ2-7
CASSQDLTSGRGAEQFF | TGTGCCAGCAGCCAAGATCTAACTAGCGGGCGGGGGGCTGAGCAGTTCTTC | . | TRBV3-1/TRBV3-2 | TRBD2 | TRBJ2-1
CASSRGDTQYF | TGCGCCAGCAGCCGGGGGGATACGCAGTATTTT | . | TRBV5-1 | . | TRBJ2-3
CASSEQGGTYTDTQYF | TGTGCCAGCAGTGAACAGGGCGGGACTTACACAGATACGCAGTATTTT | . | TRBV6-1 | . | TRBJ2-3
CASSLFNGWDTGELFF | TGCGCCAGCAGCTTGTTTAATGGTTGGGACACCGGGGAGCTGTTTTTT | few | TRBV5-1 | . | TRBJ2-2
CASSQGGEQYF | TGTGCCAGCAGCCAAGGAGGGGAGCAGTACTTC | . | TRBV3-1/TRBV3-2 | . | TRBJ2-7
CASSLTQGDVAGYTF | TGTGCCAGCAGCTTAACACAGGGGGACGTGGCTGGCTACACCTTC | . | TRBV7-9 | TRBD1 | TRBJ1-2
CASSLGLESSYEQYF | TGTGCCAGCAGCCTCGGACTCGAATCTTCCTACGAGCAGTACTTC | . | TRBV4-2 | . | TRBJ2-7
CSASRSKGGSETQYF | TGCAGTGCTAGTAGGTCGAAAGGGGGCAGTGAGACCCAGTACTTC | . | TRBV20-1 | TRBD1 | TRBJ2-5
CASSPRKGASTEAFF | TGTGCCAGCTCACCACGCAAGGGGGCCAGCACTGAAGCTTTCTTT | . | TRBV18 | TRBD1 | TRBJ1-1
CASQASYEQYF | TGTGCCAGCCAGGCGAGCTACGAGCAGTACTTC | once | TRBV28 | . | TRBJ2-7
CARTGTGIGSGNTIYF | TGTGCCAGGACCGGGACAGGCATCGGCTCTGGAAACACCATATATTTT | . | TRBV2 | TRBD1 | TRBJ1-3
CASHRGGNSYEQYF | TGTGCCAGCCACCGGGGGGGGAACTCCTACGAGCAGTACTTC | . | TRBV7-8 | TRBD2 | TRBJ2-7